This TCR beta chain emerged from a study of cytomegalovirus exposure and HLA in healthy donors. Trimming removed 2 bases at V and 10 bases at J, with 16 bases between. The CDR3 length is 14 residues. Per germline, CDR1 LGHNT and CDR2 FRNRAP. The donors were healthy bone marrow donors. On this clone: The antigen remains unidentified.

The study ran its PCR with 60 Vbeta and 13 Jbeta primers. The method was immunoSEQ multiplex PCR; TCRdb's version includes in-frame clones alone and lacks a portion of them. The sample has 150,000 to 200,000 clones; approximately 79% are singletons. Overall study results and limits: Among the most significant clusters, several appeared linked to common viral pathogens in a later analysis. Analysis was performed later, and it showed HLA-associated TCR beta chains to be more clonally expanded than equally common others.

Sequenced material: PBMCs. The TCR sequence derives from a woman under 40 in good health and CMV-seropositive. This chain links TRBV12-5 with TRBJ2-3; D is uncertain. CDR3 in DNA: TGTGCTAGTGGTTTGACTTACCGCGCTGGGCCGCAGTATTTT. Its translation: CASGLTYRAGPQYF.